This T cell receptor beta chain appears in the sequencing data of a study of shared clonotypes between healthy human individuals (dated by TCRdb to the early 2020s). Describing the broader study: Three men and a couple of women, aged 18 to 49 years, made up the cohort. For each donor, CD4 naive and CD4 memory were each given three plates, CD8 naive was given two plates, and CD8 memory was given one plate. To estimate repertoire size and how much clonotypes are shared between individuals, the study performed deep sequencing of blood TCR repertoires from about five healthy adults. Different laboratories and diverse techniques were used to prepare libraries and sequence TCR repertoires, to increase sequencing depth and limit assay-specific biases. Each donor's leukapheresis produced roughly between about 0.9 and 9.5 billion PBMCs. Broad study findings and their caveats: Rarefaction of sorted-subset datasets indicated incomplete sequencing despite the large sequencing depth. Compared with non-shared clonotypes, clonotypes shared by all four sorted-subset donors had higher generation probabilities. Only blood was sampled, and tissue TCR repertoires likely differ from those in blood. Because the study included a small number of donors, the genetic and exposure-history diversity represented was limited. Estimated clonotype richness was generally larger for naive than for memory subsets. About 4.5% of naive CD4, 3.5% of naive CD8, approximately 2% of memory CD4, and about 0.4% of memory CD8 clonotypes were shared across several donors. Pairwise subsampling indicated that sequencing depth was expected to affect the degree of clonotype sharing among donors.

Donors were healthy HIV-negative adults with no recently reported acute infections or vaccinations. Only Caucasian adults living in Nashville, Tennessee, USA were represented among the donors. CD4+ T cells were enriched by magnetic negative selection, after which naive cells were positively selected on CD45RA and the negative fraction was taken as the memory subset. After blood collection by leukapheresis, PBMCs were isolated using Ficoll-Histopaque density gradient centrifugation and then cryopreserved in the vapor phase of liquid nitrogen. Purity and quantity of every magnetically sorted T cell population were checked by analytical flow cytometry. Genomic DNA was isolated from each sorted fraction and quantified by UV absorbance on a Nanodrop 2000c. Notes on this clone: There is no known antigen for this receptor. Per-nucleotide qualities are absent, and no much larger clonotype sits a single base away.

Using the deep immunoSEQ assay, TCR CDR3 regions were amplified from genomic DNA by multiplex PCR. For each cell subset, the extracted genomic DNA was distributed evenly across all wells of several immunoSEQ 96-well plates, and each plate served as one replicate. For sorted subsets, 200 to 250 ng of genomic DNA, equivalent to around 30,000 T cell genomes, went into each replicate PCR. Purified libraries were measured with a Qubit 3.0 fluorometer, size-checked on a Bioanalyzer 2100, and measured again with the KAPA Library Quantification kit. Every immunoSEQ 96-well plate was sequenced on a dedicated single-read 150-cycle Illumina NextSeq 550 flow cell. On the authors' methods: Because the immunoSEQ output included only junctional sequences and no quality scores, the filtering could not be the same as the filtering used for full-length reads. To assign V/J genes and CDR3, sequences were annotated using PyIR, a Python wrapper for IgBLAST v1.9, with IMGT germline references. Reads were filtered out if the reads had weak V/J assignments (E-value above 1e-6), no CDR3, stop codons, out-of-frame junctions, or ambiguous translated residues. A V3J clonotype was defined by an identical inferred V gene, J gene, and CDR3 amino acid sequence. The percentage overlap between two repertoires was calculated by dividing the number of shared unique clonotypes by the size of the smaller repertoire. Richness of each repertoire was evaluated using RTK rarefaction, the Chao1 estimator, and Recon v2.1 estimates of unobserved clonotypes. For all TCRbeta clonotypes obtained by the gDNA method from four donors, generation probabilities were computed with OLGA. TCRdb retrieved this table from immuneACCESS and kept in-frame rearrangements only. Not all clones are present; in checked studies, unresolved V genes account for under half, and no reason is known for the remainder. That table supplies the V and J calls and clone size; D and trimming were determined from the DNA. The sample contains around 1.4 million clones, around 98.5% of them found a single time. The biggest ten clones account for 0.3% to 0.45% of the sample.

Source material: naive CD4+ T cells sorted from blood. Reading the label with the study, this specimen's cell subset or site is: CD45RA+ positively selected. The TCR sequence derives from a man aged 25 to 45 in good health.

The CDR3 reads CASSAGLAGESAVYEQYF. The DNA reads as follows: TGCGCCAGCAGTGCGGGACTAGCGGGAGAATCCGCGGTATACGAGCAGTACTTC. In this chain, TRBV10-1 is recombined with TRBJ2-7, with 14 central nucleotides matching TRBD2. Germline trimming: 4 bases from V, 4 bases from J; junction bases outside gene matches: 12. There are 18 amino acids in the CDR3, from cysteine to phenylalanine inclusive. Left in the record is the CDR3 DNA by itself, 54 bases read in frame from the first base. The CDR1 and CDR2 encoded by the germline V gene (reference sequence) are WNHNN and SYGVQD.